The 12 T cell receptor beta chains presented below share a single source sample, sequenced in a study of T cell repertoires in cytomegalovirus infection. MiXCR, applied by TCRdb to the reads, yields one record per CDR3 protein. The table has about 600,000 distinct CDR3 sequences, 20% to 25% seen once. Sequencing was done on a sample of CD8+ T cells from PBMCs. The receptor source for this set is a human donor in good health (CMV status not recorded). Some clones in this sample may be carry-over from other donors' samples.

This clonotype was recorded a few times. V gene TRBV11-3 combines with J gene TRBJ2-1, with a weak D call TRBD1 (6 bases). CDR3 size: 16 residues. V gave up 2 bases and J gave up 2 bases, with 13 bases separating them. Per germline, CDR1 SGHNT and CDR2 YENEEA. The CDR3 sequence: CASSLYSGDPYNEQFF. Written as DNA, the CDR3 is TGTGCCAGCAGCTTATACTCAGGGGACCCCTACAATGAGCAGTTCTTC. Supplemented by reference TRBV11-3 and TRBJ2-1, the full variable domain reads EAGVVQSPRYKIIEKKQPVAFWCNPISGHNTLYWYLQNLGQGPELLIRYENEEAVDDSQLPKDRFSAERLKGVDSTLKIQPAELGDSAVYLCASSLYSGDPYNEQFFGPGTRLTVL.

This clonotype was found many times. J is TRBJ2-7 and V is TRBV20-1; D not certain. CDR1 and CDR2 from the germline V gene are DFQATT and SNEGSKA (reference sequence). This CDR3 spans 13 amino acids. Deletions cut 0 bases from V and 0 bases from J, with 6 bases between. The CDR3 region has the DNA TGCAGTGCTAGAGAAAGACGCTCCTACGAGCAGTACTTC. As protein: CSARERRSYEQYF.

The V gene is TRBV28, the J gene TRBJ1-4; D is ambiguous. This CDR3 contains 15 residues. V was shortened by 6 bases and J by 8 bases, with 19 bases between the two germline ends. Per the germline V gene, CDR1 is MDHEN and CDR2 is SYDVKM. This CDR3 is CASSQLAEGWEKLFF. For the CDR3, the DNA is TGTGCCAGCAGCCAGTTGGCAGAGGGATGGGAAAAACTGTTTTTT.

The gene calls are TRBV29-1 and TRBJ2-5, with D unclear. The CDR3 extends over 12 amino acids. Germline V CDR1 and CDR2: SQVTM, ANQGSEA. The germline V and J ends were trimmed by 6 bases and 4 bases, with 12 bases remaining between them. In DNA form, the CDR3 reads TGCAGCGTAGTACAAATAGGAGAGACCCAGTACTTC. Its translation: CSVVQIGETQYF.

This clonotype was picked up a small number of times. The chain links TRBV4-2 to TRBJ1-5, with unresolved D. The CDR3 runs 15 residues. CDR1 is LGHNA, CDR2 YNFKEQ, per germline. Trimming stripped 1 base from V and 3 bases from J, with 10 bases between. This chain's CDR3 is CASSQVGSLNQPQHF. DNA for the CDR3: TGTGCCAGCAGCCAAGTCGGCAGTCTCAATCAGCCCCAGCATTTT.

In this sample, this clonotype turned up many times. The V gene is TRBV6-2 or TRBV6-3, the J gene TRBJ1-5, with D uncertain. This CDR3 has 13 residues. The germline gives CDR1 MNHEY, CDR2 SVGEGT. Trimming stripped 6 bases from V and 6 bases from J, with 12 bases between. CDR3 protein: CASSQRLGQPQHF. The CDR3 DNA follows: TGTGCCAGCAGCCAGCGATTGGGTCAGCCCCAGCATTTT.

Of note for this clonotype: Just one base apart from a much larger clone, this may be a read error. The chain has TRBV6-5 and TRBJ2-1; D is uncertain. V was trimmed by 0 bases and J by 8 bases, leaving 2 bases between them. The germline CDR1 and CDR2 sequences are MNHEY and SVGAGI. CDR3 size: 11 residues. CDR3 bases: TGTGCCAGCAGTTACTCCCATGAGCAGTTCTTC. As protein: CASSYSHEQFF.

V is TRBV6-2 or TRBV6-3 and J is TRBJ1-2; no reliable D call. Deletions cut 6 bases from V and 0 bases from J, with 14 bases between. Germline assignment: CDR1 MNHEY and CDR2 SVGEGT. The CDR3 spans 15 residues. CDR3 residues: CASSRGADPNYGYTF. The CDR3 DNA reads TGTGCCAGCAGCCGAGGCGCAGACCCTAACTATGGCTACACCTTC.

The V gene is TRBV12-3 or TRBV12-4, the J gene TRBJ1-6; unclear D gene. With 3 bases removed from V and 6 bases from J, the gap between germline ends came to 9 bases. This CDR3 region has 14 residues. The CDR3 DNA is TGTGCCAGCAGTTTGCCGGACCTTAATTCACCCCTCCACTTT. Its protein product is CASSLPDLNSPLHF.

The chain employs TRBV9 and TRBJ2-1; 15 bases line up with TRBD2. The CDR3 is 17 amino acids. The ends lost 4 bases at V and 2 bases at J; junction bases unmatched: 4. Germline-derived CDR1 and CDR2 are SGDLS and YYNGEE. CDR3 coding DNA: TGTGCCAGCAGCCCCAGGACTAGCGGGAGGGCCTACAATGAGCAGTTCTTC. Translating it yields CASSPRTSGRAYNEQFF.

The rearrangement links TRBV10-3 to TRBJ1-1; 7 nucleotides line up with TRBD1. This CDR3 is 17 amino acids long. Germline V gene lookup returns CDR1 ENHRY and CDR2 SYGVKD. The junction had 12 bases not matched to a gene; V was cut back by 0 bases and J by 5 bases. In DNA, the CDR3 is TGTGCCATCAGTGAGTCCCCTACAGGGGCCGGGGGGACTGAAGCTTTCTTT. Its translation is CAISESPTGAGGTEAFF.

This clonotype has at least ten counts. The V and J genes are TRBV12-3 or TRBV12-4 and TRBJ2-6; no reliable D call. This CDR3 has 16 residues. V was trimmed by 10 bases and J by 0 bases, leaving 16 bases between them. CDR3 amino acids: CATGTRETSGANVLTF. DNA of the CDR3: TGTGCCACAGGAACCCGAGAGACCTCTGGGGCCAACGTCCTGACTTTC.